The clone carrying this TCR beta chain showed up just a few times. Participants' reported clinical history set cohort assignment. Trimming at V came to 0 bases and at J to 12 bases, leaving 13 bases not matched to a gene. This CDR3 is 17 amino acids long. CDR1 MGHRA and CDR2 YSYEKL come from the germline V gene. Sequenced by immunoSEQ multiplex PCR; TCRdb stores in-frame clones only, minus some. The table lists a few hundred thousand clones, approximately 89% of them singletons. The data derive from a study of blood T cell repertoires in COVID-19. Study-level information: T cells, B-cell-depleted T cells, or PBMCs supplied cDNA or gDNA.

Sequences were obtained from PBMCs or T cells enriched from blood (not recorded which). The chain combines TRBV4-1 with TRBJ1-4; 10 bases are a match to TRBD1. The sequence was obtained from a man aged 40-55 years in a cohort exposed to, infected with or recovered from COVID-19 (not recorded which). CDR3 in amino acids: CASSQEPLDRGRVELFF. Here the CDR3 DNA reads TGCGCCAGCAGCCAAGAGCCCCTCGACAGGGGGCGCGTAGAACTGTTTTTT.